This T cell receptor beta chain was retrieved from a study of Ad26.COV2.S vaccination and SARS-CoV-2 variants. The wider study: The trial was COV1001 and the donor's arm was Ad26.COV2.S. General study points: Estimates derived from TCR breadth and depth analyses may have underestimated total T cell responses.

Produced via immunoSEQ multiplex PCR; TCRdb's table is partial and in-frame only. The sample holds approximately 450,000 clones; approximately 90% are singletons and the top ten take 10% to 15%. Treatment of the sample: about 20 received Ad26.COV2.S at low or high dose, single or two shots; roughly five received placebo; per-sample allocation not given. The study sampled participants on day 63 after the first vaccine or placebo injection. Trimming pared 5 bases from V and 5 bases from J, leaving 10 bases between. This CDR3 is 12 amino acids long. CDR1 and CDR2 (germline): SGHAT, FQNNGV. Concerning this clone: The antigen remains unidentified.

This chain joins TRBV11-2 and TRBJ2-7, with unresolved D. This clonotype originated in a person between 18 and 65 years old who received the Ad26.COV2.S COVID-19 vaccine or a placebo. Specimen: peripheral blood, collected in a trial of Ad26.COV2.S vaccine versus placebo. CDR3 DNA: TGTGCCAGCAGCCCAAACCGCAACGAGCAGTACTTC. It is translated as CASSPNRNEQYF.